Listed below are T cell receptor beta chains from one sample, sequenced in a study of cytomegalovirus exposure and HLA in healthy donors. Method: immunoSEQ multiplex PCR; TCRdb's copy keeps in-frame clones and lacks some. The sample yields fewer than 90,000 clones, 78% seen once. Sequenced: PBMCs. These receptors were obtained from a male donor in good health and CMV-seropositive. The CDR3 runs from the conserved cysteine through the conserved F or W. A D gene is named only where the DNA matches it firmly. Rows may omit the clone size; those that give it use once, few, many or a size class.

V gene	D gene	J gene	clone size	CDR3 protein	CDR3 DNA
TRBV6-6	TRBD2	TRBJ2-7	NA	CASNGLAGRGSNEQYF	TGTGCCAGCAACGGACTAGCGGGGAGAGGCTCCAACGAGCAGTACTTC
TRBV14	NA	TRBJ2-2	NA	CASSQPPGAAGELFF	TGTGCCAGCAGCCAACCCCCGGGAGCCGCCGGGGAGCTGTTTTTT
TRBV9	TRBD2	TRBJ2-1	once	CASSVGLAGHNEQFF	TGTGCCAGCAGCGTTGGACTAGCGGGACACAATGAGCAGTTCTTC
TRBV28	NA	TRBJ1-2	NA	CASRPIRAAGYTF	TGTGCCAGCAGGCCCATCAGGGCGGCTGGCTACACCTTC
TRBV27	TRBD2	TRBJ2-5	NA	CASSFMPGLAGEVQYF	TGTGCCAGCAGTTTCATGCCGGGACTAGCGGGAGAGGTCCAGTACTTC
TRBV6-5	NA	TRBJ2-6	NA	CASRPVHSGANVLSF	TGTGCCAGCAGACCGGTACACTCTGGGGCCAACGTCCTGTCTTTC
TRBV2	NA	TRBJ1-2	few	CASSEGFREHTF	TGTGCCAGCAGTGAAGGGTTTAGGGAGCACACCTTC
TRBV27	TRBD2	TRBJ2-7	NA	CASSIIAGVGYEQYF	TGTGCCAGCAGCATAATAGCGGGAGTAGGGTACGAGCAGTACTTC
TRBV5-4	TRBD1	TRBJ1-1	NA	CASSRQGVNTEAFF	TGTGCCAGCAGCCGACAGGGAGTGAACACTGAAGCTTTCTTT
TRBV7-9	NA	TRBJ2-5	NA	CASTPDGHGETQYF	TGTGCCAGCACCCCCGATGGACACGGCGAGACCCAGTACTTC
TRBV25-1	NA	TRBJ2-7	NA	CASSEFGPYEQYF	TGTGCCAGCAGTGAATTCGGTCCCTACGAGCAGTACTTC
TRBV5-5	NA	TRBJ2-1	NA	CASSSQTRLISIEQFF	TGTGCCAGCAGCTCTCAGACTAGACTTATTTCGATTGAGCAGTTCTTC
TRBV28	TRBD1	TRBJ1-5	once	CASSTGQGTYQPQHF	TGTGCCAGCAGCACTGGACAGGGGACCTATCAGCCCCAGCATTTT
TRBV6-6	NA	TRBJ1-2	NA	CASSYSKVLGYTF	TGTGCCAGCAGTTACTCGAAAGTCCTAGGCTACACCTTC
TRBV29-1	NA	TRBJ2-1	NA	CSVTGPAGASINEQFF	TGCAGCGTTACGGGGCCGGCAGGGGCCTCAATAAATGAGCAGTTCTTC
TRBV2	TRBD1	TRBJ1-2	NA	CASSGDSNYGYTF	TGTGCCAGCAGTGGGGACAGCAACTATGGCTACACCTTC
TRBV10-2	NA	TRBJ2-1	NA	CASTSLTESSYNEQFF	TGCGCCAGCACTTCCCTGACGGAGAGCTCCTACAATGAGCAGTTCTTC
TRBV9	TRBD2	TRBJ2-1	NA	CASSPRRTSGSYEQFF	TGTGCCAGCAGCCCCCGACGGACTAGCGGGAGCTATGAGCAGTTCTTC
TRBV9	NA	TRBJ2-7	NA	CASSVESGAIYEQYF	TGTGCCAGCAGCGTAGAGTCGGGAGCGATCTACGAGCAGTACTTC
TRBV11-2	TRBD1	TRBJ1-4	NA	CASSTRTGDNEKLFF	TGTGCCAGCAGCACTCGGACAGGGGATAATGAAAAACTGTTTTTT
TRBV28	TRBD1	TRBJ2-7	NA	CASSPATGAVYEQYF	TGTGCCAGCAGCCCTGCGACAGGGGCGGTTTACGAGCAGTACTTC
TRBV18	NA	TRBJ1-5	NA	CASSPPLGAAGNQPQHF	TGTGCCAGCTCACCACCGTTGGGGGCCGCGGGCAATCAGCCCCAGCATTTT
TRBV4-3	TRBD2	TRBJ2-5	NA	CASSQSIAGVGETQYF	TGCGCCAGCAGCCAATCAATAGCGGGAGTGGGAGAGACCCAGTACTTC
TRBV9	TRBD1	TRBJ2-7	NA	CASSVGDRGYEQYF	TGTGCCAGCAGCGTAGGTGACAGGGGTTACGAGCAGTACTTC
TRBV5-4	NA	TRBJ1-2	NA	CASSLLQGNYGYTF	TGTGCCAGCAGCTTGCTCCAGGGAAACTATGGCTACACCTTC
TRBV6-1	TRBD2	TRBJ2-5	NA	CASSEQTGLAVSLETQYF	TGTGCCAGCAGTGAACAAACCGGACTAGCGGTATCTTTGGAGACCCAGTACTTC
TRBV4-3	NA	TRBJ2-6	many	CASSQETGSGANVLTF	TGCGCCAGCAGCCAAGAAACGGGTTCTGGGGCCAACGTCCTGACTTTC
TRBV2	NA	TRBJ2-1	NA	CASSEWSSYNEQFF	TGTGCCAGCAGTGAGTGGAGCTCCTACAATGAGCAGTTCTTC
TRBV5-1	TRBD1	TRBJ2-3	NA	CASIATGEHTDTQYF	TGCGCCAGCATCGCGACAGGGGAGCACACAGATACGCAGTATTTT
TRBV5-4	NA	TRBJ1-2	few	CASSLPPSFGYTF	TGTGCCAGCAGCTTGCCCCCCAGTTTCGGCTACACCTTC
TRBV12-5	TRBD1	TRBJ2-2	NA	CASGDDRGLMGELFF	TGTGCTAGTGGTGATGACAGGGGGCTTATGGGGGAGCTGTTTTTT
TRBV10-3	NA	TRBJ1-4	NA	CAISGGSNEKLFF	TGTGCCATCTCGGGTGGCTCAAATGAAAAACTGTTTTTT
TRBV21-1	NA	TRBJ2-7	NA	CASSKRDRSYEQYF	TGTGCCAGCAGCAAACGAGACAGATCCTACGAGCAGTACTTC
TRBV7-9	TRBD2	TRBJ2-7	NA	CASSLGAGGNYEQYF	TGTGCCAGCAGCTTAGGCGCGGGGGGTAACTACGAGCAGTACTTC
TRBV5-1	NA	TRBJ2-7	NA	CASSLAGNRASEQYF	TGCGCCAGCAGCTTGGCCGGGAACAGGGCGAGCGAGCAGTACTTC
TRBV28	NA	TRBJ2-1	NA	CASSLTLGAHNEQFF	TGTGCCAGCAGCTTAACCCTGGGGGCACACAATGAGCAGTTCTTC
TRBV10-2	NA	TRBJ2-7	once	CASSESLGGGFAYEQYF	TGCGCCAGCAGTGAGTCGTTGGGAGGGGGTTTTGCCTACGAGCAGTACTTC
TRBV5-4	NA	TRBJ2-1	NA	CASSLAPGEQFF	TGTGCCAGCAGCTTGGCCCCGGGTGAGCAGTTCTTC
TRBV11-2	NA	TRBJ2-5	NA	CASSFQAETQYF	TGTGCCAGCAGCTTCCAAGCGGAGACCCAGTACTTC
TRBV5-1	NA	TRBJ2-3	NA	CASSFGSPDTQYF	TGCGCCAGCAGCTTCGGGTCACCCGATACGCAGTATTTT
TRBV4-3	NA	TRBJ2-3	NA	CASSQDGIAVDTQYF	TGCGCCAGCAGCCAAGATGGGATAGCGGTAGATACGCAGTATTTT
TRBV25-1	TRBD1	TRBJ2-2	NA	CASSKQGTGELFF	TGTGCCAGCAGTAAACAGGGGACCGGGGAGCTGTTTTTT
TRBV7-9	TRBD1	TRBJ1-4	few	CASSLEDRTLNF	TGTGCCAGCAGCTTAGAGGACAGGACCTTAAACTTT